The 13 T cell receptor beta chains below were found in one sample sequenced in a study of vaccination and CD4 T cells after COVID-19. The treatment: approximately nine-day PBMC culture with coronavirus spike peptide pools or control peptides (ViraFEST assay). Cultured CD4+ T-cell DNA underwent Oncomine TCR Beta short-read sequencing. TCRdb fed the PCR reads into MiXCR, producing one record per CDR3 protein. The table lists 6,600 or so distinct CDR3 sequences, about 46% of them singletons, with under 30% in the top ten. These receptors are not linked to any known antigen. Sequenced material: CD4+ T cells from blood, cultured in vitro. These receptors were taken from a human donor who had recovered from COVID-19.

V usage is TRBV18 and J usage is TRBJ2-5; TRBD1 matches at 7 bases. Unmatched junction bases numbered 16, after V lost 4 bases and J lost 2 bases. CDR1 is KGHSH, CDR2 LQKENI, per germline. The CDR3 runs 18 residues. In nucleotides, the CDR3 is TGTGCCAGCTCACTTTCCTTATCCGGGACAGAGGAACAAGAGACCCAGTACTTC. Residues: CASSLSLSGTEEQETQYF.

The chain joins TRBV20-1 to TRBJ1-2; perhaps TRBD1 as D (5 bases). CDR3 length: 13 amino acids. V dropped 6 bases and J dropped 3 bases, with 14 bases sitting between them. In germline, CDR1 is DFQATT, CDR2 SNEGSKA (reference sequence). CDR3 protein: CSAKTDPYYGYTF. The DNA for the CDR3 is TGCAGTGCCAAGACAGACCCCTACTATGGCTACACCTTC.

This clonotype has only a few counts. This chain connects TRBV19 to TRBJ2-5, with a weak D call TRBD1 (5 bases). Trimming shortened V by 4 bases and J by 5 bases, and 14 bases separated the two germline ends. This CDR3 is built from 14 residues. Germline CDR1 is LNHDA and CDR2 is SQIVND (reference sequence). The CDR3 spells CASSTPQGFETQYF. The CDR3 bases are TGTGCCAGTAGTACTCCCCAGGGATTTGAGACCCAGTACTTC.

The V call is TRBV6-1, the J call TRBJ1-1; D is undetermined. Germline V lookup: CDR1 MNHNS, CDR2 SASEGT. The CDR3 contains 14 residues. V lost 4 bases and J lost 0, with 9 bases in between. This CDR3 is CASSVQPMNTEAFF. The CDR3 DNA is TGTGCCAGCAGTGTTCAGCCTATGAACACTGAAGCTTTCTTT.

This clonotype was counted between two and nine times. The chain recombines TRBV6-5 with TRBJ2-5; 7 positions match TRBD1. The CDR3 is made up of 16 amino acids. Per the germline V gene, CDR1 is MNHEY and CDR2 is SVGAGI. V shed 0 bases and J 2 bases; nucleotides not matched to a gene: 6. The CDR3 region is CASSYSWRTGQETQYF. The CDR3 bases are TGTGCCAGCAGTTACTCTTGGAGGACAGGTCAAGAGACCCAGTACTTC.

The chain links TRBV27 to TRBJ2-1, with 10 positions matching TRBD1. Germline V gene sequence: CDR1 MNHEY, CDR2 SMNVEV (reference sequence). The CDR3 length is 14 residues. V lost 5 bases to trimming and J lost 14 bases; unmatched junction nucleotides: 12. The chain's CDR3 is CASSPQGQGTSEFF. CDR3 coding DNA: TGTGCCAGCAGTCCACAGGGACAGGGGACTTCGGAGTTCTTC.

The V and J genes are TRBV20-1 and TRBJ1-1; D is unclear. Germline CDR1 and CDR2: DFQATT and SNEGSKA (reference sequence). Trimming took off 1 base at V and 6 bases at J, with 15 bases between the two ends. The CDR3 contains 14 residues. This chain's CDR3 is CSARVEGYHAEAFF. The CDR3 coding sequence is TGCAGTGCTAGAGTGGAAGGGTACCATGCTGAAGCTTTCTTT.

The V and J genes are TRBV10-3 and TRBJ2-2; D is perhaps TRBD2 (5 bases). Germline CDR1 and CDR2: ENHRY and SYGVKD. The CDR3 loop spans 16 amino acids. V dropped 0 bases and J dropped 1 base, with 9 bases sitting between them. In DNA, the CDR3 is TGTGCCATCAGTGAGTCTAACGGAGGGAACACCGGGGAGCTGTTTTTT. Translation: CAISESNGGNTGELFF.

The CDR3 DNA follows: TGTGCCATCAGTGTATCGGGCGGGGCGGCAGATACGCAGTATTTT. It is translated as CAISVSGGAADTQYF. This sequence joins TRBV10-3 and TRBJ2-3; D perhaps matches TRBD2 (6 bases). The V gene's germline CDR1 is ENHRY and CDR2 SYGVKD. Trimming shortened V by 4 bases and J by 4 bases, and 15 bases separated the two germline ends. The CDR3 has 15 amino acids.

This chain's CDR3 is CASTTVGGPETQYF. Written as DNA, the CDR3 is TGTGCCAGCACCACCGTGGGGGGGCCTGAGACCCAGTACTTC. The chain links TRBV5-8 to TRBJ2-5; D is possibly TRBD2 (7 bases). Germline V CDR1 and CDR2: SGHTS, YDEGEE. The V and J ends lost 6 bases and 5 bases respectively, with 17 bases between them. The CDR3 is 14 amino acids.

The sample holds a few counts of this clonotype. This rearrangement joins TRBV12-3 or TRBV12-4 to TRBJ2-3, with no clear D. Trimming removed 1 base from V and 5 bases from J, with 13 bases in between. The CDR3 consists of 15 residues. CDR3 sequence reads: CASSLGQSWVDTQYF. The CDR3 region has the DNA TGTGCCAGCAGTTTAGGGCAGAGCTGGGTAGATACGCAGTATTTT.

This CDR3 is CASSLVSYEQYF. CDR3 DNA sequence: TGTGCCAGCAGCTTAGTTTCCTACGAGCAGTACTTC. This rearrangement joins TRBV7-2 to TRBJ2-7; D uncertain. The ends were cut back, 1 base at V and 1 base at J, with 2 bases in the middle. The CDR3 runs 12 residues. Germline loops: CDR1 SGHTA, CDR2 FQGNSA.

The chain combines TRBV15 with TRBJ2-1, with 11 nucleotides matching TRBD1. This CDR3 has 17 amino acids. CDR1 is LNHNV, CDR2 YYDKDF, per germline (reference sequence). The ends lost 1 base at V and 4 bases at J; junction bases unmatched: 6. This CDR3 reads CATSRAPGTGGYNEQFF. The CDR3 DNA is TGTGCCACCAGCAGAGCCCCCGGGACAGGGGGTTACAATGAGCAGTTCTTC.